A selection of T cell receptor beta chains follows, all from one sample in a study of T cells in Graves' hyperthyroidism and ophthalmopathy. Each CDR3 protein is one row after TCRdb ran MiXCR on the multiplex PCR reads. The profile shows over 400,000 distinct CDR3 sequences, roughly 15% of them singletons. The sample consisted of blood. The receptor set was obtained from a man in his late teens or twenties with Graves' ophthalmopathy. Each CDR3 is given with its conserved first and last residue. D genes are given only for firm matches. Clone size appears in some rows only: once, few, many, or a class for an expanded clone.

j_call clone_size v_call d_call cdr3_nt cdr3_aa
TRBJ2-7 many TRBV2 . TGTGCCAGCAGTGAATTGGACCAACACTACGAGCAGTACTTC CASSELDQHYEQYF
TRBJ1-3 . TRBV7-9 . TGTGCCAGCAGCGTTCTACATGTGAGCTCTGGAAACACCATATATTTT CASSVLHVSSGNTIYF
TRBJ1-3 many TRBV24-1 . TGTGCCACCAGTTCCGCCTTGCCCCGGGATGGAAACACCATATATTTT CATSSALPRDGNTIYF
TRBJ2-3 many TRBV14 TRBD2 TGTGCCAGCAGCCAATATCACCGGGATACTAGCGATGGGCATACGCAGTATTTT CASSQYHRDTSDGHTQYF
TRBJ2-1 many TRBV5-1 . TGCGCCAGCAGCTTTAGCAGGCCCAACAATGAGCAGTTCTTC CASSFSRPNNEQFF
TRBJ2-1 . TRBV7-9 . TGTGCCAGCAGCTTAGCGGAACAGGGGGAGGGGGAGCAGTTCTTC CASSLAEQGEGEQFF
TRBJ2-1 few TRBV27 . TGTGCCAGCAGTTTCAGGACCGGGGTGTACAATGAGCAGTTCTTC CASSFRTGVYNEQFF
TRBJ1-5 once TRBV11-2 TRBD1 TGTGCCAGCAGCAACTCGGGACAGATTTATAGCAATCAGCCCCAGCATTTT CASSNSGQIYSNQPQHF
TRBJ2-5 many TRBV20-1 . TGCAGTGCTAGAGCCGCCGTCGGGACCCAGTACTTC CSARAAVGTQYF
TRBJ1-1 . TRBV9 . TGTGCCAGCACCGGGACCGGCTTTAAAGCTTTCTTT CASTGTGFKAFF
TRBJ1-1 many TRBV6-1 . TGTGCCAGCAGGTCAAACCCGGAAGCTTTCTTT CASRSNPEAFF
TRBJ2-3 . TRBV20-1 TRBD2 TGCAGTCGCGGGGGGGGGCAACTCATCACAGATACGCAGTATTTT CSRGGGQLITDTQYF
TRBJ2-4 . TRBV5-8 TRBD2 TGTGCCAGCAGCTTGAATCTAGCGGGGGGGCTAGCCAAAAACATTCAGTACTTC CASSLNLAGGLAKNIQYF
TRBJ2-2 . TRBV5-1 . TGCGCCAGCAGCGGGGGAGTCGGGACCGGGGAGCTGTTTTTT CASSGGVGTGELFF
TRBJ1-1 many TRBV11-2 . TGTGCCAGCAGCCGGGACGGGACTGAAGCTTTCTTT CASSRDGTEAFF
TRBJ2-2 many TRBV3-1 . TGTGCCAGCAGGGCCCAATCCGGGACCGGGGAGCTGTTTTTT CASRAQSGTGELFF
TRBJ1-2 many TRBV20-1 . TGCAGTGCTATTAGGGGGGTAGGCCGTAACTATGGCTACACCTTC CSAIRGVGRNYGYTF
TRBJ2-3 many TRBV7-2 . TGTGCCAGCAGCTTAGGGGTTAGCGGCATGGATACGCAGTATTTT CASSLGVSGMDTQYF
TRBJ2-7 . TRBV9 . TGTGCCAGCAGCAACAGTCCGAGCTCCTACGAGCAGTACTTC CASSNSPSSYEQYF
TRBJ2-1 many TRBV6-1 . TGTGCCAGCACCAATAGGGAAGGGGCGTCCTACAATGAGCAGTTCTTC CASTNREGASYNEQFF
TRBJ2-4 . TRBV12-3/TRBV12-4 TRBD1 TGTGCCAGCACTACCAACAGGGGGGTTCAGTACTTC CASTTNRGVQYF
TRBJ1-2 many TRBV3-1 . TGTGCCAGCAGCCAAGAAATTGGCAGTGGCTACACCTTC CASSQEIGSGYTF
TRBJ1-2 many TRBV5-5 . TGTGCCAGCAGCTCGGAGGGGGGGCTCGGCTATGGCTACACCTTC CASSSEGGLGYGYTF
TRBJ2-5 many TRBV27 . TGTGCCAGCAGTTTATTCTTCAAGCAAGAGACCCAGTACTTC CASSLFFKQETQYF
TRBJ2-1 many TRBV28 . TGTGCCAGCACCAAGGGAAGGGAGCAGTTCTTC CASTKGREQFF
TRBJ2-2 many TRBV11-3 . TGTGCCAGCAGCTTAGGAGGGATCGGGGAGCTGTTTTTT CASSLGGIGELFF
TRBJ1-3 few TRBV4-1 TRBD1 TGCGCCAGCAGCCCCCGGGACAGGGAAGACACCATATATTTT CASSPRDREDTIYF